The 3 T cell receptor beta chains reported below all come from one sample, sequenced in a study of blood T cells in healthy people across ages. Using a J-beta primer mix together with a sample-barcoded 5' primer, a second PCR was run for roughly 6 to 12 cycles. TCRdb itself ran the 5' RACE reads through MiXCR, one entry per CDR3 protein. The sample records more than 700,000 distinct CDR3 sequences, 46% being singletons. The sample was blood. The receptors originated from a man older than 75 in good health.

This chain joins TRBV30 and TRBJ1-5; D is ambiguous. V lost 0 bases and J 1 base, leaving 13 bases between the germline ends. This CDR3 contains 16 residues. Germline-derived CDR1 and CDR2 are GTSNPN and SVGIG (reference sequence). The CDR3 nucleotides are TGTGCCTGGAGTGTACTAGGGCAACTAAGCAATCAGCCCCAGCATTTT. Amino acid sequence: CAWSVLGQLSNQPQHF.

Comment on this clonotype: This may arise from a read error, as a much more abundant clone is one base away. CDR3 sequence: CAISEASGAMSDTQYF. CDR3 bases: TGTGCCATCAGTGAAGCTAGCGGAGCGATGTCAGATACGCAGTATTTT. The V call is TRBV24-1, the J call TRBJ2-3, with TRBD2 identical over 7 bases. Germline V gene lookup returns CDR1 KGHDR and CDR2 SFDVKD. The length of the CDR3 is 16 residues.

The chain has TRBV6-2 or TRBV6-3 and TRBJ2-4; D gene ambiguous. The DNA end favors TRBJ2-7, so the J call may be wrong. The length of the CDR3 is 14 residues. The germline CDR1 and CDR2 sequences are MNHEY and SVGEGT. CDR3 sequence: CASSSHAGNYEQYF. The DNA of the CDR3 is TGTGCCAGCAGTTCACATGCTGGAAACTACGAGCAGTACTTC.